This T cell receptor beta chain comes out of a study of radiotherapy plus CTLA-4 blockade in lung cancer. Study results and caveats: Early shifts in blood T cell clones, with interferon-beta, reportedly predicted response best. After radiotherapy and ipilimumab, tumor-derived clones expanded in peripheral blood.

As for this clone: The target antigen is unknown.

CDR1 and CDR2 (germline): KGHSH, LQKENI. The V gene lost 2 bases and the J gene lost 6 bases, with 8 bases spanning the gap. This CDR3 is 12 amino acids long. This table comes from immunoSEQ multiplex PCR, and its TCRdb copy is limited to in-frame clones, with some not included. The sample shows about 72,000 clones, under 85% of them seen only once. Chemo-refractory metastatic non-small-cell lung cancer patients received focal radiation with ipilimumab CTLA-4 blockade. This clonotype originated in a human donor with non-small cell lung cancer who had a partial response to radiotherapy plus ipilimumab. V usage is TRBV18 and J usage is TRBJ2-7, with D tentatively TRBD1 (5 bases). The sample in question was peripheral blood, obtained from a patient treated with radiotherapy plus ipilimumab. In DNA, the CDR3 is TGTGCCAGCTCACCAAGGCAGGGCGAGCAGTACTTC. It yields the protein CASSPRQGEQYF.